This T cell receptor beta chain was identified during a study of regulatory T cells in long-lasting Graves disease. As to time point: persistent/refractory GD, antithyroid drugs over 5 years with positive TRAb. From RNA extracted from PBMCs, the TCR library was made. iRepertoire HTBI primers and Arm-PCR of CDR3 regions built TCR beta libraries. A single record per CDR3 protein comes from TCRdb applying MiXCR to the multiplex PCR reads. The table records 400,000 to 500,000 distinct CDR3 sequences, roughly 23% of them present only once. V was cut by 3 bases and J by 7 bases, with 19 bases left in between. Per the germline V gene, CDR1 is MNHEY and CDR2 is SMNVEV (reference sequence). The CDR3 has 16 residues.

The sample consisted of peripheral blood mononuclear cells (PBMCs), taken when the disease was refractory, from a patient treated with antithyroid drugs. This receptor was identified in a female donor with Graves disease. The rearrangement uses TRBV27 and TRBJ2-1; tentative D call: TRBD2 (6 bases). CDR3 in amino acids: CASSFLRGGVENEQFF. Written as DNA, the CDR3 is TGTGCCAGCAGTTTCCTCCGGGGCGGGGTAGAGAATGAGCAGTTCTTC.